The 32 T cell receptor beta chains below come from one sample, sequenced in a study of blood T cell repertoires in COVID-19. The method was immunoSEQ multiplex PCR; TCRdb's version includes in-frame clones alone and lacks a portion of them. The data show 150,000 to 200,000 clones, around 91% seen once. Sequenced input: PBMCs or T cells enriched from blood (not recorded which). Source of these receptors: a woman between 18 and 29 years old who had recovered from COVID-19.

This clone was counted at least ten times. The rearrangement links TRBV28 to TRBJ1-4; D perhaps matches TRBD1 (5 bases). CDR1 and CDR2 from the germline V gene are MDHEN and SYDVKM. The CDR3 consists of 15 residues. Deletions cut 6 bases from V and 5 bases from J, with 16 bases between. This CDR3 is CASSRGAARNEKLFF. CDR3 in DNA: TGTGCCAGCAGCCGCGGGGCAGCGAGAAATGAAAAACTGTTTTTT.

The rearrangement uses TRBV3-1 (or the pseudogene TRBV3-2) and TRBJ2-2; 7 bases are a match to TRBD2. The V gene's germline CDR1 is LGHDT and CDR2 YNNKEL (reference sequence). The CDR3 extends over 15 amino acids. After removal of 8 bases from V and 4 bases from J, the junction contained 10 bases not matched to a gene. CDR3 bases: TGTGCCAGCTCCAAGGAGGGAGGGATCACCGGGGAGCTGTTTTTT. As protein: CASSKEGGITGELFF.

The chain couples TRBV5-1 to TRBJ1-1; a possible D gene is TRBD1 (5 bases). Per germline, CDR1 SGHRS and CDR2 YFSETQ. V lost 1 base and J 1 base, leaving 17 bases between the germline ends. The CDR3 contains 17 residues. The CDR3 loop is CASSLWGEGISNTEAFF. The DNA of the CDR3 is TGCGCCAGCAGCTTGTGGGGGGAAGGGATTTCGAACACTGAAGCTTTCTTT. The whole variable domain, filled in from reference TRBV5-1 and TRBJ1-1, reads KAGVTQTPRYLIKTRGQQVTLSCSPISGHRSVSWYQQTPGQGLQFLFEYFSETQRNKGNFPGRFSGRQFSNSRSEMNVSTLELGDSALYLCASSLWGEGISNTEAFFGQGTRLTVV.

This chain links TRBV15 with TRBJ2-2; D is possibly TRBD1 (6 bases). V gave up 0 bases and J gave up 7 bases, with 21 bases separating them. The CDR3 is 18 residues long. Germline CDR1 reads LNHNV; CDR2 reads YYDKDF (reference sequence). The CDR3 DNA follows: TGTGCCACCAGCAGAGATCTCTTAGGGGTTAGGGGGTACGGGGAGCTGTTTTTT. Protein: CATSRDLLGVRGYGELFF.

This clone has just a few counts. This chain joins TRBV6-5 and TRBJ2-1; 11 bases agree with TRBD2. The CDR3 is 15 residues long. V was pared by 5 bases and J by 4 bases, with 4 bases of the junction left unmatched. In germline, CDR1 is MNHEY, CDR2 SVGAGI. The CDR3 bases are TGTGCCAGCAGTCAGGTAGCGGGAGGGTACAATGAGCAGTTCTTC. It codes for CASSQVAGGYNEQFF.

The chain joins TRBV27 to TRBJ1-5; TRBD1 might be the D (5 bases). Germline values: CDR1 MNHEY, CDR2 SMNVEV (reference sequence). V lost 3 bases and J 7 bases, leaving 10 bases between the germline ends. The CDR3 extends over 13 amino acids. CDR3 protein: CASSFGGKQPQHF. CDR3 sequence (DNA): TGTGCCAGCAGTTTCGGGGGGAAGCAGCCCCAGCATTTT.

This clone has a handful of counts. The chain employs TRBV6-6 and TRBJ1-1; TRBD1 might be the D (5 bases). Trimming stripped 0 bases from V and 5 bases from J, with 10 bases between. This CDR3 comprises 14 residues. Germline CDR1 is MNHNY and CDR2 is SVGAGI (reference sequence). Written as DNA, the CDR3 is TGTGCCAGCAGTTACTCAGGGGTTGGAACTGAAGCTTTCTTT. Residues: CASSYSGVGTEAFF.

This clone appeared a single time. The chain has TRBV28 and TRBJ2-3; a possible D gene is TRBD2 (8 bases). The CDR3 is 16 residues long. Trimming left V 7 bases short and J 3 bases short, with 20 bases between. Germline loops: CDR1 MDHEN, CDR2 SYDVKM. The CDR3, as DNA: TGTGCCAGCACCCTGAGGGGGCTAGCGGGTACAGATACGCAGTATTTT. Amino acid sequence: CASTLRGLAGTDTQYF.

The chain employs TRBV6-5 and TRBJ1-2; 7 nucleotides line up with TRBD1. Per the germline V gene, CDR1 is MNHEY and CDR2 is SVGAGI. With V trimmed by 7 bases and J by 5 bases, 13 bases remained unmatched. The CDR3 has 15 amino acids. This chain's CDR3 is CASNQMTGLRYGYTF. DNA of the CDR3: TGTGCCAGCAATCAAATGACAGGGCTTAGGTATGGCTACACCTTC.

Points on this clone: Additional DNA sequences in this sample encode the identical CDR3. The J gene is TRBJ2-7, the V gene TRBV7-2; D is ambiguous. CDR1 is SGHTA and CDR2 is FQGNSA in the germline V gene. CDR3 size: 12 residues. Deletions cut 5 bases from V and 1 base from J, with 6 bases between. Written as DNA, the CDR3 is TGTGCCAGCAGCCTTCCTTCCTACGAGCAGTACTTC. It yields the protein CASSLPSYEQYF.

The V and J genes are TRBV6-1 and TRBJ2-3, with 11 bases aligning to TRBD1. The CDR3 contains 16 residues. Germline-derived CDR1 and CDR2 are MNHNS and SASEGT. V shed 2 bases and J 4 bases; nucleotides not matched to a gene: 5. This chain's CDR3 is CASSEFRTGGSDTQYF. CDR3 coding DNA: TGTGCCAGCAGTGAATTTCGGACAGGGGGCTCAGATACGCAGTATTTT.

V and J are TRBV2 and TRBJ2-7, with TRBD2 identical over 7 bases. The CDR3 sequence is 14 residues long. Germline V gene sequence: CDR1 SNHLY, CDR2 FYNNEI. Trimming at V came to 8 bases and at J to 3 bases, leaving 10 bases not matched to a gene. CDR3 sequence (DNA): TGTGCCAGCGAAGGTGGGACTATTGACTACGAGCAGTACTTC. The encoded protein is CASEGGTIDYEQYF.

V is TRBV7-8 and J is TRBJ2-1, with TRBD2 matching 7 bases. Trimming removed 3 bases from V and 3 bases from J; junction bases left unmatched: 5. Germline V gives CDR1 SGHVS, CDR2 FQNEAQ. This CDR3 spans 15 amino acids. The CDR3 DNA reads as TGTGCCAGCAGCTTGAACAGCGGGAACTACAATGAGCAGTTCTTC. Amino acids: CASSLNSGNYNEQFF. Variable domain in full (rest from reference TRBV7-8 and TRBJ2-1): GAGVSQSPRYKVAKRGQDVALRCDPISGHVSLFWYQQALGQGPEFLTYFQNEAQLDKSGLPSDRFFAERPEGSVSTLKIQRTQQEDSAVYLCASSLNSGNYNEQFFGPGTRLTVL.

The chain uses TRBV9 and TRBJ1-1; D remains unclear. Germline V gives CDR1 SGDLS, CDR2 YYNGEE. The germline V and J ends were trimmed by 0 bases and 8 bases, with 11 bases remaining between them. The CDR3 loop spans 13 amino acids. Here the CDR3 reads CASSVDPHREAFF. CDR3 nucleotide sequence: TGTGCCAGCAGCGTAGATCCCCACCGGGAAGCTTTCTTT.

CDR3 protein: CSASAASQGYRLSEQFF. In nucleotides, the CDR3 is TGCAGTGCTAGTGCGGCTTCGCAGGGGTACAGACTATCGGAGCAGTTCTTC. The chain is built from TRBV20-1 and TRBJ2-1, with a weak D call TRBD1 (6 bases). Germline lookup yields CDR1 DFQATT and CDR2 SNEGSKA (reference sequence). The V end lost 3 bases, the J end lost 10 bases, and 28 bases lay between the germline ends. This CDR3 region has 17 residues.

The chain carries TRBV6-5 and TRBJ1-5, with TRBD1 matching 7 bases. The germline V gene encodes CDR1 MNHEY and CDR2 SVGAGI. This CDR3 is 15 amino acids long. J lost 4 bases, V lost 5 bases, and 8 bases had no gene match. The CDR3 spells CASSQEGQQNQPQHF. Here the CDR3 DNA reads TGTGCCAGCAGTCAGGAGGGACAGCAAAATCAGCCCCAGCATTTT.

J is TRBJ2-2 and V is TRBV7-9; maybe TRBD1 (6 bases). With 6 bases removed from V and 1 base from J, the gap between germline ends came to 9 bases. CDR1 is SEHNR, CDR2 FQNEAQ, per germline (reference sequence). CDR3 length: 14 residues. CDR3 sequence: CASRSDRNTGELFF. The CDR3 region has the DNA TGTGCCAGCAGATCGGACAGGAACACCGGGGAGCTGTTTTTT.

The chain employs TRBV28 and TRBJ2-5; D gene unclear. The germline V and J ends were trimmed by 3 bases and 5 bases, with 22 bases remaining between them. CDR1 is MDHEN, CDR2 SYDVKM, per germline. The CDR3 runs 17 residues. The CDR3: CASSFPGYRRSQETQYF. Written as DNA, the CDR3 is TGTGCCAGCAGTTTCCCTGGCTATCGGCGGTCCCAGGAGACCCAGTACTTC. The entire variable domain, with the rest obtained from reference TRBV28 and TRBJ2-5, is as follows: DVKVTQSSRYLVKRTGEKVFLECVQDMDHENMFWYRQDPGLGLRLIYFSYDVKMKEKGDIPEGYSVSREKKERFSLILESASTNQTSMYLCASSFPGYRRSQETQYFGPGTRLLVL.

The chain couples TRBV5-1 to TRBJ2-1, with D maybe TRBD2 (6 bases). V lost 2 bases and J lost 8, with 11 bases in between. Germline CDR1 reads SGHRS; CDR2 reads YFSETQ. This CDR3 has 13 amino acids. In DNA form, the CDR3 reads TGCGCCAGCAGCTTCGGCGGGATCGATGAGCAGTTCTTC. Its protein product is CASSFGGIDEQFF.

As DNA, the CDR3 is TGTGCCAGCAGTCCCCCCCCGCTCGGGAACACTGAAGCTTTCTTT. Its protein is CASSPPPLGNTEAFF. This sequence joins TRBV28 and TRBJ1-1; D gene unclear. The CDR3 has 15 residues. With 5 bases removed from V and 1 base from J, the gap between germline ends came to 14 bases. From germline, CDR1 is MDHEN and CDR2 SYDVKM. Variable domain in full (rest from reference TRBV28 and TRBJ1-1): DVKVTQSSRYLVKRTGEKVFLECVQDMDHENMFWYRQDPGLGLRLIYFSYDVKMKEKGDIPEGYSVSREKKERFSLILESASTNQTSMYLCASSPPPLGNTEAFFGQGTRLTVV.

This rearrangement joins TRBV7-9 to TRBJ2-3; 10 nucleotides align to TRBD2. The V gene end was trimmed by 3 bases and the J gene end by 4 bases; junction bases not matched to a gene: 7. CDR1 SEHNR and CDR2 FQNEAQ come from the germline V gene (reference sequence). The CDR3 has 16 amino acids. The CDR3 region has the DNA TGTGCCAGCAGCTTTGGGAGCGGGAGGGGGTCAGATACGCAGTATTTT. Protein sequence: CASSFGSGRGSDTQYF.

The chain is built from TRBV3-1 (or the pseudogene TRBV3-2) and TRBJ2-7; tentative D call: TRBD1 (7 bases). V gave up 1 base and J gave up 3 bases, with 16 bases separating them. This CDR3 is 16 amino acids long. Germline V gene lookup returns CDR1 LGHDT and CDR2 YNNKEL (reference sequence). The CDR3 is CASSQVRGRLGYEQYF. CDR3 in DNA: TGTGCCAGCAGCCAAGTAAGGGGGCGACTAGGCTACGAGCAGTACTTC.

The rearrangement joins TRBV7-8 to TRBJ2-1, with 8 bases matching TRBD2. V lost 3 bases to trimming and J lost 3 bases; unmatched junction nucleotides: 10. Germline CDR1 SGHVS, CDR2 FQNEAQ. The CDR3 totals 17 residues. For the CDR3, the DNA is TGTGCCAGCAGCTTGAGGGGAACTAGCGGATTCTACAATGAGCAGTTCTTC. Translated: CASSLRGTSGFYNEQFF.

A single count supports this clone. The chain employs TRBV3-1 (or the pseudogene TRBV3-2) and TRBJ1-6; D uncertain. The CDR3 totals 17 residues. The V gene's germline CDR1 is LGHDT and CDR2 YNNKEL (reference sequence). Trimming removed 0 bases from V and 6 bases from J, with 15 bases in between. The CDR3, as DNA: TGTGCCAGCAGCCAAGATCTTCCACCGGTTCTTAATTCACCCCTCCACTTT. Its protein product is CASSQDLPPVLNSPLHF.

The CDR3 loop is CASRNSLYEQYF. In DNA, the CDR3 is TGTGCCAGTAGGAACAGCCTCTACGAGCAGTACTTC. This sequence joins TRBV19 and TRBJ2-7; no clear D gene. CDR3 length: 12 amino acids. Trimming cost V 6 bases and J 3 bases, with 9 bases left between them. Germline assignment: CDR1 LNHDA and CDR2 SQIVND (reference sequence).

This clone was observed a single time. The chain carries TRBV10-3 and TRBJ1-1, with 9 bases that match TRBD1. In germline, CDR1 is ENHRY, CDR2 SYGVKD. With 4 bases clipped from V and 11 bases from J, the junction kept 5 bases outside the gene matches. The CDR3 is 12 residues long. The CDR3 DNA reads TGTGCCATCAGTGTAGACAGGGGGTATGCTTTCTTT. It yields the protein CAISVDRGYAFF.

The chain joins TRBV7-9 to TRBJ2-7; maybe TRBD1 (6 bases). Germline V gene lookup returns CDR1 SEHNR and CDR2 FQNEAQ (reference sequence). V lost 5 bases to trimming and J lost 0 bases, with 11 bases between them. CDR3 length: 14 amino acids. The CDR3 DNA reads as TGTGCCAGCAGCGGGACGGACAGCTCCTACGAGCAGTACTTC. As protein: CASSGTDSSYEQYF.

The rearrangement links TRBV12-3 or TRBV12-4 to TRBJ1-2; maybe TRBD1 (5 bases). The CDR3 contains 13 residues. Trimming took off 2 bases at V and 8 bases at J, with 12 bases between the two ends. The CDR3 sequence is CASSLREGRGYTF. CDR3 in DNA: TGTGCCAGCAGTTTAAGGGAGGGGCGCGGCTACACCTTC.

This chain joins TRBV30 and TRBJ2-2, with a weak D call TRBD2 (5 bases). CDR1 GTSNPN and CDR2 SVGIG come from the germline V gene (reference sequence). Trimming cost V 5 bases and J 1 base, with 8 bases left between them. This CDR3 comprises 13 residues. CDR3 in amino acids: CAWSSWNTGELFF. The CDR3 region has the DNA TGTGCCTGGTCTAGCTGGAACACCGGGGAGCTGTTTTTT.

J is TRBJ1-1 and V is TRBV27, with D perhaps matching TRBD1 (6 bases). Trimming left V 7 bases short and J 5 bases short, with 20 bases between. Per germline, CDR1 MNHEY and CDR2 SMNVEV (reference sequence). This CDR3 is built from 15 residues. CDR3 residues: CASTPLDRRGTEAFF. The DNA of the CDR3 is TGTGCCAGCACCCCTTTGGACAGAAGGGGAACTGAAGCTTTCTTT.

This rearrangement joins TRBV6-6 to TRBJ1-2, with 7 bases identical to TRBD1. V lost 5 bases to trimming and J lost 6 bases; unmatched junction nucleotides: 9. From germline, CDR1 is MNHNY and CDR2 SVGAGI (reference sequence). CDR3 length: 14 amino acids. As DNA, the CDR3 is TGTGCCAGCAGTCGCCAGGGGGTGCTAGATGGCTACACCTTC. Translated: CASSRQGVLDGYTF.

The chain is built from TRBV7-2 and TRBJ2-7; D may be TRBD2 (5 bases). V gave up 1 base and J gave up 1 base, with 14 bases separating them. CDR1 and CDR2 from the germline V gene are SGHTA and FQGNSA. This CDR3 is 16 amino acids long. The CDR3 loop is CASSLGSLEGSYEQYF. CDR3 nucleotides: TGTGCCAGCAGCTTAGGTAGTCTAGAGGGATCCTACGAGCAGTACTTC.